Presented here are 28 T cell receptor beta chains from one specimen sequenced in a study of shared clonotypes between healthy human individuals. Terminally differentiated effector memory CD45RA+ cells were excluded by CCR7 positive selection of CD45RO-negative cells. Method: immunoSEQ multiplex PCR; TCRdb's copy keeps in-frame clones and lacks some. The repertoire holds about 2.2 million clones, with over 85% as singletons. Source material: naive CD8+ T cells from PBMCs. These receptors came from a man aged 18 to 35 in good health. Some clones in this sample may be carry-over from other donors' samples.

The chain couples TRBV7-9 to TRBJ2-1, with no clear D. CDR1 is SEHNR, CDR2 FQNEAQ, per germline (reference sequence). V dropped 5 bases and J dropped 8 bases, with 13 bases sitting between them. The CDR3 loop spans 13 amino acids. In DNA, the CDR3 is TGTGCCAGCAGCCCTGCCGCTCCCGATGAGCAGTTCTTC. This encodes CASSPAAPDEQFF. Filled out from reference TRBV7-9 and TRBJ2-1, the complete variable domain reads DTGVSQNPRHKITKRGQNVTFRCDPISEHNRLYWYRQTLGQGPEFLTYFQNEAQLEKSRLLSDRFSAERPKGSFSTLEIQRTEQGDSAMYLCASSPAAPDEQFFGPGTRLTVL.

About this clone: At the DNA level, this CDR3 is encoded by other sequences in the same sample as well. The chain is built from TRBV7-2 and TRBJ2-5; no firm D call. V was trimmed by 5 bases and J by 4 bases, leaving 8 bases between them. The CDR3 loop spans 12 amino acids. Germline assignment: CDR1 SGHTA and CDR2 FQGNSA. The CDR3 DNA follows: TGTGCCAGCAGCCCAAGGACAGAGACCCAGTACTTC. This sequence encodes CASSPRTETQYF.

The V call is TRBV7-3, the J call TRBJ1-2, with 8 nucleotides matching TRBD1. Germline V gene sequence: CDR1 SGHTA, CDR2 FQGTGA. This CDR3 contains 13 residues. After removal of 4 bases from V and 8 bases from J, the junction contained 6 bases not matched to a gene. CDR3 bases: TGTGCCAGCAGCTCCGGACAGGGACGGGGCTACACCTTC. Translation gives CASSSGQGRGYTF.

The genes are TRBV15 and TRBJ1-6; TRBD1 matches 8 bases. The CDR3 has 14 amino acids. CDR1 is LNHNV and CDR2 is YYDKDF in the germline V gene (reference sequence). Unmatched junction bases numbered 4, after V lost 6 bases and J lost 6 bases. CDR3 nucleotide sequence: TGTGCCACCAGGGTGACAGGGGCTAATTCACCCCTCCACTTT. As protein: CATRVTGANSPLHF. Full variable domain (rest looked up from reference TRBV15 and TRBJ1-6): DAMVIQNPRYQVTQFGKPVTLSCSQTLNHNVMYWYQQKSSQAPKLLFHYYDKDFNNEADTPDNFQSRRPNTSFCFLDIRSPGLGDTAMYLCATRVTGANSPLHFGNGTRLTVT.

This chain links TRBV7-6 with TRBJ2-7, with D unclear. The germline gives CDR1 SGHVS, CDR2 FNYEAQ. V gave up 2 bases and J gave up 6 bases, with 20 bases separating them. The CDR3 extends over 16 amino acids. The CDR3 loop reads CASSLNSHRSASEQYF. CDR3 nucleotide sequence: TGTGCCAGCAGCTTAAACAGCCATCGGTCCGCATCCGAGCAGTACTTC.

This chain connects TRBV28 to TRBJ2-3; D not resolved. Trimming removed 5 bases from V and 1 base from J, with 10 bases in between. This CDR3 region has 14 residues. Germline CDR1 is MDHEN and CDR2 is SYDVKM. CDR3 in amino acids: CASSPRTGTDTQYF. DNA of the CDR3: TGTGCCAGCAGTCCCCGGACCGGCACAGATACGCAGTATTTT. The whole variable domain, filled in from reference TRBV28 and TRBJ2-3, reads DVKVTQSSRYLVKRTGEKVFLECVQDMDHENMFWYRQDPGLGLRLIYFSYDVKMKEKGDIPEGYSVSREKKERFSLILESASTNQTSMYLCASSPRTGTDTQYFGPGTRLTVL.

V usage is TRBV5-5 and J usage is TRBJ2-7; possibly TRBD1 for D (6 bases). This CDR3 has 17 amino acids. CDR1 SGHKS and CDR2 YYEKEE come from the germline V gene (reference sequence). V was shortened by 4 bases and J by 4 bases, with 24 bases between the two germline ends. The DNA of the CDR3 is TGTGCCAGCAGCCTAGAGGAAGTCAGGGGCCACGGGTACGAGCAGTACTTC. The encoded protein is CASSLEEVRGHGYEQYF.

The chain employs TRBV2 and TRBJ2-1, with 10 nucleotides matching TRBD2. Germline CDR1 and CDR2: SNHLY and FYNNEI. The V and J ends lost 6 bases and 8 bases, in that order; junction bases with no gene match: 7. CDR3 length: 14 amino acids. The DNA of the CDR3 is TGTGCCAGCAGACCGGGACTAGCGTTCCATGAGCAGTTCTTC. Amino acids: CASRPGLAFHEQFF. The whole variable domain, filled in from reference TRBV2 and TRBJ2-1, reads EPEVTQTPSHQVTQMGQEVILRCVPISNHLYFYWYRQILGQKVEFLVSFYNNEISEKSEIFDDQFSVERPDGSNFTLKIRSTKLEDSAMYFCASRPGLAFHEQFFGPGTRLTVL.

The V call is TRBV13, the J call TRBJ2-7, with a possible D match to TRBD2 (5 bases). Looked up from germline, CDR1 is PRHDT and CDR2 is FYEKMQ (reference sequence). V lost 3 bases, J lost 2 bases, and 11 bases lay in between. This CDR3 has 14 amino acids. CDR3 amino acids: CASSFESGTYEQYF. In nucleotides, the CDR3 is TGTGCCAGCAGCTTTGAGTCGGGGACCTACGAGCAGTACTTC.

This sequence joins TRBV2 and TRBJ2-7; no firm D call. Germline CDR1 is SNHLY and CDR2 is FYNNEI. This CDR3 has 14 amino acids. V lost 3 bases and J 3 bases, leaving 12 bases between the germline ends. CDR3 nucleotide sequence: TGTGCCAGCAGTGATTTTGTGGGCCGCTACGAGCAGTACTTC. It encodes CASSDFVGRYEQYF.

CDR3 protein: CASSTDRVRDTGELFF. The CDR3 DNA reads as TGTGCCAGTAGTACCGACAGGGTTAGGGACACCGGGGAGCTGTTTTTT. The rearrangement joins TRBV19 to TRBJ2-2; 7 positions match TRBD1. Per germline, CDR1 LNHDA and CDR2 SQIVND (reference sequence). The J segment lost 3 bases and the V segment lost 4 bases, leaving 8 bases of the junction unmatched. The CDR3 consists of 16 residues.

The chain employs TRBV4-2 and TRBJ2-7; no definite D call. V was pared by 1 base and J by 5 bases, with 18 bases between. Germline values: CDR1 LGHNA, CDR2 YNFKEQ. The CDR3 is 16 residues long. The CDR3 nucleotides read TGTGCCAGCAGCCAAGTGCCCCAACAGAAGGTCCACGAGCAGTACTTC. The encoded protein is CASSQVPQQKVHEQYF.

V usage is TRBV14 and J usage is TRBJ2-7; 7 positions agree with TRBD2. The CDR3 covers 17 residues. The V and J ends lost 0 bases and 5 bases, in that order; junction bases with no gene match: 13. Germline V gene lookup returns CDR1 SGHDN and CDR2 FVKESK. CDR3 coding DNA: TGTGCCAGCAGCCAAGATCGGTTACGCGGGGGTGCAGACGAGCAGTACTTC. Translation gives CASSQDRLRGGADEQYF.

This clone was counted once. The gene calls are TRBV7-6 and TRBJ2-2; TRBD2 agrees at 8 bases. The CDR3 length is 18 residues. The germline V gene has CDR1 SGHVS and CDR2 FNYEAQ. The junction had 8 bases not matched to a gene; V was cut back by 1 base and J by 1 base. As DNA, the CDR3 is TGTGCCAGCAGCTTAGGGAGGCCGGGACTAGGGAACACCGGGGAGCTGTTTTTT. Translated: CASSLGRPGLGNTGELFF. Supplemented by reference TRBV7-6 and TRBJ2-2, the full variable domain reads GAGVSQSPRYKVTKRGQDVALRCDPISGHVSLYWYRQALGQGPEFLTYFNYEAQQDKSGLPNDRFSAERPEGSISTLTIQRTEQRDSAMYRCASSLGRPGLGNTGELFFGEGSRLTVL.

This chain's CDR3 is CASSLTVGGPQETQYF. The CDR3 DNA is TGTGCCAGCTCCCTAACCGTAGGGGGACCCCAAGAGACCCAGTACTTC. The chain combines TRBV18 with TRBJ2-5; D may be TRBD1 (6 bases). V was clipped by 6 bases and J by 1 base, with 18 bases between them. The CDR3 length is 16 residues. The germline V gene encodes CDR1 KGHSH and CDR2 LQKENI. The whole variable domain, filled in from reference TRBV18 and TRBJ2-5, reads NAGVMQNPRHLVRRRGQEARLRCSPMKGHSHVYWYRQLPEEGLKFMVYLQKENIIDESGMPKERFSAEFPKEGPSILRIQQVVRGDSAAYFCASSLTVGGPQETQYFGPGTRLLVL.

This clone came up once. V is TRBV7-2 and J is TRBJ2-1; perhaps TRBD2 as D (5 bases). Germline V gives CDR1 SGHTA, CDR2 FQGNSA. Trimming left V 9 bases short and J 1 base short, with 13 bases between. The CDR3 runs 14 residues. The CDR3 nucleotides read TGTGCCAGGACAAGGACTCTTTCCTACAATGAGCAGTTCTTC. Translation: CARTRTLSYNEQFF.

The chain joins TRBV5-1 to TRBJ1-1; D is undetermined. This CDR3 region has 13 residues. Trimming cost V 4 bases and J 3 bases, with 10 bases left between them. Germline V lookup: CDR1 SGHRS, CDR2 YFSETQ. In nucleotides, the CDR3 is TGCGCCAGCAGCGATACAGAGGACACTGAAGCTTTCTTT. Encoded protein: CASSDTEDTEAFF.

The V and J genes are TRBV2 and TRBJ1-4, with D perhaps TRBD1 (6 bases). The germline V gene encodes CDR1 SNHLY and CDR2 FYNNEI. The CDR3 contains 13 residues. The V end lost 9 bases, the J end lost 4 bases, and 12 bases lay between the germline ends. CDR3 coding DNA: TGTGCCAGTCTACAGGGAGATAATGAAAAACTGTTTTTT. It encodes CASLQGDNEKLFF.

The chain has TRBV28 and TRBJ2-1; D gene unclear. The germline gives CDR1 MDHEN, CDR2 SYDVKM. The CDR3 contains 14 residues. V was cut by 5 bases and J by 3 bases, with 11 bases left in between. The DNA of the CDR3 is TGTGCCAGCAGTCCCGGACCGAACTACAATGAGCAGTTCTTC. Encoded protein: CASSPGPNYNEQFF.

The rearrangement uses TRBV4-2 and TRBJ1-1; D is unresolved. This CDR3 has 16 residues. V was shortened by 0 bases and J by 4 bases, with 15 bases between the two germline ends. CDR1 and CDR2 from the germline V gene are LGHNA and YNFKEQ. The chain's CDR3 is CASSQEWTDVGTEAFF. CDR3 nucleotides: TGTGCCAGCAGCCAAGAGTGGACGGACGTCGGCACTGAAGCTTTCTTT.

V usage is TRBV29-1 and J usage is TRBJ1-5; tentatively, D is TRBD1 (5 bases). The germline V gene encodes CDR1 SQVTM and CDR2 ANQGSEA. This CDR3 is built from 14 residues. The V end lost 0 bases, the J end lost 3 bases, and 9 bases lay between the germline ends. The CDR3: CSVEDREHNQPQHF. The DNA for the CDR3 is TGCAGCGTTGAAGACAGGGAACACAATCAGCCCCAGCATTTT.

This clone was found once. This rearrangement joins TRBV7-9 to TRBJ2-2, with D perhaps given as TRBD1 or TRBD2 (5 bases each). Germline assignment: CDR1 SEHNR and CDR2 FQNEAQ (reference sequence). The CDR3 is 14 amino acids. Deletions cut 5 bases from V and 9 bases from J, with 16 bases between. The CDR3 DNA sequence: TGTGCCAGCAGCCGCAGGGAGCAAAGCCGGGAGCTGTTTTTT. It is translated as CASSRREQSRELFF.

The chain carries TRBV27 and TRBJ2-5; D is perhaps TRBD1 or TRBD2 (5 bases each). Trimming took 10 bases from V and 2 from J, leaving 23 bases between them. The CDR3 totals 16 residues. The V gene's germline CDR1 is MNHEY and CDR2 SMNVEV (reference sequence). CDR3 DNA: TGTGCCACCAGGGTTGGGTGGAGGTCCCCACAAGAGACCCAGTACTTC. Encoded protein: CATRVGWRSPQETQYF.

V gene TRBV28 combines with J gene TRBJ2-1; 12 positions agree with TRBD2. From germline, CDR1 is MDHEN and CDR2 SYDVKM. V lost 2 bases and J lost 5; bases outside the gene matches: 4. This CDR3 contains 16 residues. DNA of the CDR3: TGTGCCAGCAGTTTACTAGCGGGAGGGAGTAACAATGAGCAGTTCTTC. Amino acids: CASSLLAGGSNNEQFF. Using reference TRBV28 and TRBJ2-1 for the parts outside the CDR3, the full variable domain is DVKVTQSSRYLVKRTGEKVFLECVQDMDHENMFWYRQDPGLGLRLIYFSYDVKMKEKGDIPEGYSVSREKKERFSLILESASTNQTSMYLCASSLLAGGSNNEQFFGPGTRLTVL.

This rearrangement joins TRBV25-1 to TRBJ2-1; D may be TRBD2 (6 bases). The CDR3 spans 15 residues. Deletions cut 4 bases from V and 7 bases from J, with 17 bases between. Germline lookup yields CDR1 MGHDK and CDR2 SYGVNS. The CDR3 here is CASSGRGWEWNEQFF. The CDR3 coding sequence is TGTGCCAGCAGTGGGAGGGGATGGGAGTGGAATGAGCAGTTCTTC.

This clone was seen once. This chain uses TRBV5-6 with TRBJ1-2; the D gene is possibly TRBD1 (5 bases). V was trimmed by 5 bases and J by 8 bases, leaving 19 bases between them. CDR1 is SGHDT and CDR2 is YYEEEE in the germline V gene. The CDR3 length is 14 residues. DNA of the CDR3: TGTGCCAGCAGACCGGACGGGACCCCGTCCGGCTACACCTTC. It specifies CASRPDGTPSGYTF.

The gene calls are TRBV5-1 and TRBJ2-5, with TRBD2 matching over 12 bases. The CDR3 length is 19 residues. Germline CDR1 and CDR2: SGHRS and YFSETQ. V shed 0 bases and J 5 bases; nucleotides not matched to a gene: 14. The DNA for the CDR3 is TGCGCCAGCAGCTTGGAGGGATCGGCAGGACTAGCGGGACGGGAGACCCAGTACTTC. It translates to CASSLEGSAGLAGRETQYF. The variable domain in full, with the rest retrieved from reference TRBV5-1 and TRBJ2-5, is KAGVTQTPRYLIKTRGQQVTLSCSPISGHRSVSWYQQTPGQGLQFLFEYFSETQRNKGNFPGRFSGRQFSNSRSEMNVSTLELGDSALYLCASSLEGSAGLAGRETQYFGPGTRLLVL.

The CDR3, as DNA: TGTGCCAGCAGCGTTGCTAGCGGGAGTCGGGAGCAGTTCTTC. Translation: CASSVASGSREQFF. This rearrangement joins TRBV9 to TRBJ2-1; 10 positions match TRBD2. The CDR3 contains 14 residues. After removal of 2 bases from V and 10 bases from J, the junction contained 6 bases not matched to a gene. The germline V gene has CDR1 SGDLS and CDR2 YYNGEE.